This TCR beta chain was captured in a study of T cell responses to AZD1222 COVID-19 vaccine. Clones were read by immunoSEQ multiplex PCR, and TCRdb kept only the in-frame ones, dropping some. The sample includes some 150,000 clones, under 95% of them seen just once. The TCR originated in an adult in good health. The input for sequencing was peripheral blood, taken on day 0 of AZD1222 vaccination.

CDR3 sequence (DNA): TGCGCCAGCAGCTTGGGACAGGATGGGATCGAGCAGTACTTC. This gives the protein CASSLGQDGIEQYF. The chain couples TRBV5-1 to TRBJ2-7, with D tentatively TRBD1 (6 bases). This CDR3 region has 14 residues. Germline V gene lookup returns CDR1 SGHRS and CDR2 YFSETQ. V lost 0 bases and J 6 bases, leaving 13 bases between the germline ends.